Each of the 16 T cell receptor beta chains below was sequenced from the same sample in a study of response to subunit inactivated influenza vaccine. In TCRdb, the RT-PCR reads were re-called with MiXCR into one record per CDR3 protein. The data hold around 580,000 distinct CDR3 sequences, with approximately 10% observed a single time. This specimen was PBMCs from blood, taken on the day of vaccination. These receptors all come from a man in his fifties who received an inactivated influenza vaccine.

This clonotype showed up just a few times. The chain is built from TRBV11-2 and TRBJ1-2, with D tentatively TRBD1 (6 bases). The CDR3 runs 12 residues. Germline lookup yields CDR1 SGHAT and CDR2 FQNNGV. V was cut by 3 bases and J by 7 bases, with 9 bases left in between. CDR3 DNA sequence: TGTGCCAGCAGCTTTCAGGGGTCTGGCTACACCTTC. This gives the protein CASSFQGSGYTF. Combining the CDR3 with reference TRBV11-2 and TRBJ1-2 gives the whole variable domain EAGVAQSPRYKIIEKRQSVAFWCNPISGHATLYWYQQILGQGPKLLIQFQNNGVVDDSQLPKDRFSAERLKGVDSTLKIQPAKLEDSAVYLCASSFQGSGYTFGSGTRLTVV.

In its sample, this clonotype was seen a few times. The chain uses TRBV28 and TRBJ2-3; 7 nucleotides agree with TRBD2. The CDR3 consists of 15 residues. CDR1 and CDR2 (germline): MDHEN, SYDVKM. With V trimmed by 3 bases and J by 0 bases, 3 bases remained unmatched. CDR3 bases: TGTGCCAGCAGTTTCGGACTAGTTAGCACAGATACGCAGTATTTT. It translates to CASSFGLVSTDTQYF.

The chain is built from TRBV5-1 and TRBJ2-5; D perhaps matches TRBD1 (7 bases). The V gene's germline CDR1 is SGHRS and CDR2 YFSETQ. The germline V and J ends were trimmed by 5 bases and 5 bases, with 19 bases remaining between them. The CDR3 length is 15 residues. The CDR3 loop is CASRNRGLIAETQYF. The CDR3 DNA reads TGCGCCAGCAGAAACAGGGGACTGATAGCGGAGACCCAGTACTTC. Based on the CDR3 plus reference TRBV5-1 and TRBJ2-5, the full variable domain is KAGVTQTPRYLIKTRGQQVTLSCSPISGHRSVSWYQQTPGQGLQFLFEYFSETQRNKGNFPGRFSGRQFSNSRSEMNVSTLELGDSALYLCASRNRGLIAETQYFGPGTRLLVL.

This clonotype was detected only a few times. V and J are TRBV5-1 and TRBJ2-4, with 7 bases fitting TRBD1. Unmatched junction bases numbered 4, after V lost 2 bases and J lost 8 bases. The CDR3 is made up of 13 amino acids. Germline CDR1 and CDR2: SGHRS and YFSETQ. CDR3 residues: CASSLGGLDIQYF. In DNA, the CDR3 is TGCGCCAGCAGCTTAGGGGGCTTAGACATTCAGTACTTC.

The sample holds a few counts of this clonotype. The chain couples TRBV7-2 to TRBJ2-1; D could derive from TRBD1 or TRBD2 (5 bases each). This CDR3 has 17 amino acids. In germline, CDR1 is SGHTA, CDR2 FQGNSA. Trimming stripped 2 bases from V and 0 bases from J, with 14 bases between. The CDR3 DNA reads as TGTGCCAGCAGCTTAAGTGGGGCGGGCAGCTCCTACAATGAGCAGTTCTTC. It translates to CASSLSGAGSSYNEQFF.

This CDR3 is CATSETTGVNEKLFF. CDR3 nucleotides: TGTGCCACCAGTGAAACGACAGGGGTTAATGAAAAACTGTTTTTT. The rearrangement uses TRBV24-1 and TRBJ1-4; TRBD1 matches 8 bases. Germline-derived CDR1 and CDR2 are KGHDR and SFDVKD. V lost 4 bases and J lost 4; bases outside the gene matches: 4. This CDR3 contains 15 residues.

The sample holds a few counts of this clonotype. J is TRBJ2-7 and V is TRBV6-5; 15 bases fit TRBD2. The ends lost 4 bases at V and 6 bases at J; junction bases unmatched: 1. Per the germline V gene, CDR1 is MNHEY and CDR2 is SVGAGI. This CDR3 comprises 14 residues. The CDR3 DNA follows: TGTGCCAGCAGTTGGGGACTAGCGGGAGGCGAGCAGTACTTC. Translating gives CASSWGLAGGEQYF.

This clonotype has only a few counts. This chain links TRBV4-1 with TRBJ2-3; D may be TRBD1 or TRBD2 (5 bases each). The CDR3 runs 16 residues. The germline CDR1 and CDR2 sequences are MGHRA and YSYEKL. The germline V and J ends were trimmed by 4 bases and 4 bases, with 18 bases remaining between them. Here the CDR3 DNA reads TGCGCCAGCAGCCCACCTGGGGGAGAGGGCTCAGATACGCAGTATTTT. Its protein is CASSPPGGEGSDTQYF.

This clonotype came up a few times. This rearrangement joins TRBV19 to TRBJ2-3; D may be TRBD1 or TRBD2 (6 bases each). V was trimmed by 10 bases and J by 3 bases, leaving 14 bases between them. The CDR3 covers 13 residues. Germline loops: CDR1 LNHDA, CDR2 SQIVND (reference sequence). CDR3 sequence (DNA): TGTGCCACTAAGACAGGACTAACAGATACGCAGTATTTT. Its protein product is CATKTGLTDTQYF.

This clonotype was found a few times. The V and J genes are TRBV4-1 and TRBJ2-5; D might be TRBD2 (5 bases). Trimming took off 4 bases at V and 4 bases at J, with 16 bases between the two ends. Per germline, CDR1 MGHRA and CDR2 YSYEKL. The CDR3 is made up of 15 amino acids. In nucleotides, the CDR3 is TGCGCCAGCAGCCTCGTTTCGGGATTTGGAGAGACCCAGTACTTC. This codes for CASSLVSGFGETQYF.

There are many counts of this clonotype. The chain links TRBV7-9 to TRBJ2-3; D remains unclear. Germline lookup yields CDR1 SEHNR and CDR2 FQNEAQ (reference sequence). The CDR3 length is 13 residues. Trimming removed 2 bases from V and 4 bases from J, with 7 bases in between. The CDR3 sequence: CASSLLGADTQYF. For the CDR3, the DNA is TGTGCCAGCAGCTTACTTGGGGCAGATACGCAGTATTTT.

This clonotype was picked up a small number of times. This rearrangement joins TRBV20-1 to TRBJ1-1; possible D gene TRBD1, 6 bases. The CDR3 runs to 13 residues. Looked up from germline, CDR1 is DFQATT and CDR2 is SNEGSKA (reference sequence). The V gene lost 6 bases and the J gene lost 5 bases, with 16 bases spanning the gap. In DNA form, the CDR3 reads TGCAGTGCGACACAGGGAAGGGGAACTGAAGCTTTCTTT. It specifies CSATQGRGTEAFF.

There are a few counts of this clonotype. The chain uses TRBV20-1 and TRBJ2-1, with 8 positions matching TRBD2. The CDR3 has 15 amino acids. J was trimmed by 6 bases and V by 6 bases; bases with no gene match: 13. Germline CDR1 reads DFQATT; CDR2 reads SNEGSKA (reference sequence). CDR3 in amino acids: CSATPGGLAGNEQFF. The CDR3 nucleotides are TGCAGTGCCACCCCGGGGGGGCTAGCCGGCAATGAGCAGTTCTTC.

This clonotype has a count of ten or more. CDR3 nucleotides: TGCGCCAGCAGCATCCAAGACAGGGGAAGTTACGGCTACACCTTC. Protein: CASSIQDRGSYGYTF. The chain carries TRBV5-1 and TRBJ1-2, with TRBD1 identical over 8 bases. Germline trimming cut 4 bases from V and 8 bases from J; bases unmatched to any gene: 13. The CDR3 length is 15 residues. Germline lookup yields CDR1 SGHRS and CDR2 YFSETQ.

J is TRBJ2-7 and V is TRBV5-6; possibly TRBD1 for D (6 bases). The V end was cut by 2 bases, the J end by 3 bases, with 12 bases between. CDR3 length: 14 residues. From germline, CDR1 is SGHDT and CDR2 YYEEEE. In nucleotides, the CDR3 is TGTGCCAGCAGCTTAAAGGGACAAAGCTACGAGCAGTACTTC. Its translation: CASSLKGQSYEQYF.

This clonotype was found a few times. The genes are TRBV27 and TRBJ2-1; D is possibly TRBD2 (5 bases). CDR3 length: 15 residues. Germline-derived CDR1 and CDR2 are MNHEY and SMNVEV (reference sequence). Trimming shortened V by 5 bases and J by 3 bases, and 14 bases separated the two germline ends. The CDR3 nucleotides are TGTGCCAGCAGTCTCCGCCGGAGCGGCTACAATGAGCAGTTCTTC. Protein: CASSLRRSGYNEQFF.